What follows are 2 T cell receptor beta chains derived from one specimen sequenced in a study of T cell repertoires in cytomegalovirus infection. MiXCR, run by TCRdb on the reads, gives a single entry per CDR3 protein. The sample lists roughly 230,000 distinct CDR3 sequences, about a sixth occurring once. The specimen sequenced was CD8+ T cells from PBMCs. The receptor set was obtained from a human donor in good health (CMV status not recorded). Some clones in this sample may be carry-over from other donors' samples.

This clonotype has a count of ten or more. The chain employs TRBV7-9 and TRBJ1-5; 7 bases are shared with TRBD1. The CDR3 has 15 amino acids. CDR1 is SEHNR and CDR2 is FQNEAQ in the germline V gene (reference sequence). Losses at the gene ends were 4 bases for V and 2 bases for J; bases not matched to a gene: 5. The CDR3 spells CASSWEGAGNQPQHF. In DNA form, the CDR3 reads TGTGCCAGCAGCTGGGAGGGGGCTGGCAATCAGCCCCAGCATTTT.

CDR3 coding DNA: TGTGCCAGCGGCAGAGACACCGGGGAGCTGTTTTTT. This codes for CASGRDTGELFF. The V gene is TRBV9, the J gene TRBJ2-2; D not certain. CDR1 is SGDLS, CDR2 YYNGEE, per germline. The CDR3 sequence is 12 residues long. Trimming removed 7 bases at V and 3 bases at J, with 7 bases between.